This T cell receptor (beta chain) was recovered during a study of T-cell reconstitution after alpha-beta-depleted transplantation in children. Regarding the study as a whole: Surviving recipient T cells and thymic progenitors underlay high day-60 TCRbeta diversity in some patients.

The CDR3 is 16 amino acids. The germline gives CDR1 SGHTA, CDR2 FQGNSA. Trimming took 5 bases from V and 6 from J; bases not matched to a gene: 10. The TCRbeta library incorporated unique molecular identifiers. TCRdb redid the calling of the PCR reads with MiXCR, one entry per CDR3 protein. The data contain over 200,000 distinct CDR3 sequences, approximately 11% of them singletons. This clonotype was observed at least ten times. Its antigen is not known. The sample here was PBMCs, taken before TCRalphabeta/CD19-depleted stem cell transplant. This clonotype was sampled from a child under two years old with acute myeloid leukemia, due to receive a stem cell transplant. The rearrangement joins TRBV7-2 to TRBJ2-2; 9 bases are a match to TRBD2. This CDR3 reads CASSPVAGVPPGELFF. The DNA for the CDR3 is TGTGCCAGCAGCCCGGTAGCGGGAGTCCCACCCGGGGAGCTGTTTTTT.